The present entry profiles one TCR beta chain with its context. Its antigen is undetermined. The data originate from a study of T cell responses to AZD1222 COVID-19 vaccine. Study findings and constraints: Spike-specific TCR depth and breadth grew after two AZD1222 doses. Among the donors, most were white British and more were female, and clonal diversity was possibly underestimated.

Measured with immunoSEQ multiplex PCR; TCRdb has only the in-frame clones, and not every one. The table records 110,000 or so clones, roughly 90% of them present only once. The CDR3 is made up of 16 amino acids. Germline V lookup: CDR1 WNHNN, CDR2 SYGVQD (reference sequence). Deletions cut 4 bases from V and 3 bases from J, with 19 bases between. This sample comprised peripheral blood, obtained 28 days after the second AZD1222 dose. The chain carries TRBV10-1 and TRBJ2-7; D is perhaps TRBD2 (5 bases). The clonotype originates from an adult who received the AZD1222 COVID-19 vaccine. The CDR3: CASSGAPNSGGYEQYF. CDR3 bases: TGCGCCAGCAGTGGGGCCCCAAACAGCGGAGGCTACGAGCAGTACTTC.